This T cell receptor beta chain appears in the sequencing data of a study of regulatory T cells in long-lasting Graves disease. Relying on iRepertoire HTBI primers and Arm-PCR of CDR3 regions, the team built TCR beta libraries. Authors' methods: The identification of 50 to 65 TRBV and some 14 TRBJ segments was made across samples. TCRdb processed the multiplex PCR reads anew with MiXCR; each CDR3 protein has one entry. The V and J calls here are based on TCRdb, not the publication. The sample gives more than 300,000 distinct CDR3 sequences, about an eighth of which show up once; under 20% is in the top ten. CDR1 is MNHEY, CDR2 SMNVEV, per germline (reference sequence). The J segment lost 3 bases and the V segment lost 6 bases, leaving 8 bases of the junction unmatched. The CDR3 covers 16 residues. Time point defined: newly diagnosed GD, antithyroid drugs for less than 3 months. Construction of the TCR library relied on RNA isolated from PBMCs.

Only a few counts were recorded for this clonotype. Its specificity is unknown. Overall study findings and caveats: Relative to newly diagnosed Graves' patients, persistent ones had lower TCR diversity.

In addition, the sample was reused for a study of T cells in Graves' hyperthyroidism and ophthalmopathy. This second report adds: The TCR CDR3 first-round RT-PCR relied on the HTBI primer set.

The chain couples TRBV27 to TRBJ2-1; 10 bases are shared with TRBD1. The material sequenced was peripheral blood mononuclear cells (PBMCs), taken at new diagnosis, from a patient treated with antithyroid drugs. This TCR derives from a young woman with Graves disease. The chain's CDR3 is CASSWTGGYYYNEQFF. The CDR3 nucleotides read TGTGCCAGCAGCTGGACAGGGGGGTATTACTACAATGAGCAGTTCTTC.